This T cell receptor (beta chain) was documented in a study of T-cell memory formation after mild COVID-19. This clonotype was seen repeatedly, ten times or more. The V end lost 5 bases, the J end lost 9 bases, and 11 bases lay between the germline ends. Per the germline V gene, CDR1 is SGHTA and CDR2 is FQGTGA. CDR3 length: 12 residues. One entry per CDR3 protein results from TCRdb running MiXCR on the 5' RACE reads. Of some 180,000 distinct CDR3 sequences listed, over 10% are singletons. The chain links TRBV7-3 to TRBJ2-1; a possible D gene is TRBD2 (6 bases). Material for sequencing was PBMCs or a T cell subset sorted from them (not recorded which). This receptor was taken from a man younger than 30 who had mild COVID-19 (a few samples of this study predate the infection). Cell type and time point are not known. The CDR3, as DNA: TGTGCCAGCAGCCGGATGGGGGGTGAGCAGTTCTTC. Translation: CASSRMGGEQFF.